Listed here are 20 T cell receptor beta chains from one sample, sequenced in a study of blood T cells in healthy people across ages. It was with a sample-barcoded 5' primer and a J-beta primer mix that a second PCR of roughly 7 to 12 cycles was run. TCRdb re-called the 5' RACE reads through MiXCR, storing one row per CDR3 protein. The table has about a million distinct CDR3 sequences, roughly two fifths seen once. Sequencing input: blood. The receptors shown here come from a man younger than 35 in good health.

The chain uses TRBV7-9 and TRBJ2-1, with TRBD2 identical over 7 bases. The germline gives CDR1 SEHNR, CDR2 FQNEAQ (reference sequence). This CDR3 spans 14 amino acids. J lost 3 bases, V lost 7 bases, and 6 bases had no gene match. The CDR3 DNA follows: TGTGCCAGCATCCTAGCGGAGCGCTACAATGAGCAGTTCTTC. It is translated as CASILAERYNEQFF.

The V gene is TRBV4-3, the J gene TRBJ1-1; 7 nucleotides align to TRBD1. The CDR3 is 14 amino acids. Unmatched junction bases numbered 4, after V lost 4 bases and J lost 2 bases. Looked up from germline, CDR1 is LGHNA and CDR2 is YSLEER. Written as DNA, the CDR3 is TGCGCCAGCAGCCTCGGGGACAGCAACACTGAAGCTTTCTTT. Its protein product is CASSLGDSNTEAFF.

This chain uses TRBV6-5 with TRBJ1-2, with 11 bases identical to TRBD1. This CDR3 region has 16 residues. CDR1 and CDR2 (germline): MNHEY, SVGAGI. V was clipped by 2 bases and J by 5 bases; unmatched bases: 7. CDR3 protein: CASSYIRTGGSYGYTF. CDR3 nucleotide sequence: TGTGCCAGCAGTTACATCCGGACAGGGGGCTCATATGGCTACACCTTC.

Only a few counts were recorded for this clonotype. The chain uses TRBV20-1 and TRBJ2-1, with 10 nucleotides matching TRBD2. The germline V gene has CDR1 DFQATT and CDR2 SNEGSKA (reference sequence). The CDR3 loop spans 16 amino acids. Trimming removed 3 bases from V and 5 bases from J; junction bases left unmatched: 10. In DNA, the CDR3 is TGCAGTGCTAGGTTCTTTAGGCTAGCGGGGGACAATGAGCAGTTCTTC. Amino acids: CSARFFRLAGDNEQFF.

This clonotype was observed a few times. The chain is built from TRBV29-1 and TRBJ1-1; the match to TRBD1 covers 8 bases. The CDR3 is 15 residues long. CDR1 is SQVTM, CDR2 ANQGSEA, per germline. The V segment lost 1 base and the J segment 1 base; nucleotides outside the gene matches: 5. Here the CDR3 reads CSVEAAGGRNTEAFF. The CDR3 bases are TGCAGCGTTGAAGCGGCAGGGGGCAGGAACACTGAAGCTTTCTTT.

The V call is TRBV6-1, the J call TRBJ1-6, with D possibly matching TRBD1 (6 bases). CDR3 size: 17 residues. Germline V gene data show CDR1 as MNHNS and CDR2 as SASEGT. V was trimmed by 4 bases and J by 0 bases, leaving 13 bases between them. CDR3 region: CASSGQVQSSYNSPLHF. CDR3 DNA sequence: TGTGCCAGCAGTGGACAGGTTCAAAGCTCCTATAATTCACCCCTCCACTTT.

CDR3: CASSPAPAQGFNEKLFF. In DNA form, the CDR3 reads TGTGCCAGCAGTCCAGCCCCCGCACAGGGATTTAATGAAAAACTGTTTTTT. The V call is TRBV25-1, the J call TRBJ1-4, with TRBD1 as a possible D gene (6 bases). Germline CDR1 and CDR2: MGHDK and SYGVNS. The germline V and J ends were trimmed by 5 bases and 4 bases, with 20 bases remaining between them. This CDR3 region has 17 residues.

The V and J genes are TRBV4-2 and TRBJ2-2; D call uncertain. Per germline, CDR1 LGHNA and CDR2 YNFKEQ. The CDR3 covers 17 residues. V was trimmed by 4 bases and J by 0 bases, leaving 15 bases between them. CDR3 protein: CASSPVGQTPNTGELFF. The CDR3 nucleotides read TGTGCCAGCAGCCCAGTCGGCCAGACCCCGAACACCGGGGAGCTGTTTTTT.

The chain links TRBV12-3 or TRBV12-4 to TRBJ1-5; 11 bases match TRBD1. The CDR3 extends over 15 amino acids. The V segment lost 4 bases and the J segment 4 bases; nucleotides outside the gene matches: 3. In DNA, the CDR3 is TGTGCCAGCAGTTGGGGGACAGGGGGGAATCAGCCCCAGCATTTT. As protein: CASSWGTGGNQPQHF.

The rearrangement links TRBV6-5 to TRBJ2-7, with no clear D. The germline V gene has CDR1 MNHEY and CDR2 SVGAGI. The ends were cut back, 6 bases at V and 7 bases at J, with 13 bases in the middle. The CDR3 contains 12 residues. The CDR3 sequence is CASRYGGIEQYF. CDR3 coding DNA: TGTGCCAGCAGGTACGGTGGTATTGAGCAGTACTTC.

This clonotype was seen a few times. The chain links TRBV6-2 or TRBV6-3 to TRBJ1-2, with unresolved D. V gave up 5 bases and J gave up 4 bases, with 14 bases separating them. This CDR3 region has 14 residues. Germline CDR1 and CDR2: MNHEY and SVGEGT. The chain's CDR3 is CASSDGRETYGYTF. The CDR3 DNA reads TGTGCCAGCAGTGACGGCCGGGAAACCTATGGCTACACCTTC.

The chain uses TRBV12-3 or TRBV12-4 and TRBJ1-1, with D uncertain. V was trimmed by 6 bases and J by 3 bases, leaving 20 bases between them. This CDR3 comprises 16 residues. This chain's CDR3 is CASRERVGPSDTEAFF. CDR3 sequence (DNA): TGTGCCAGCAGGGAACGGGTGGGCCCCTCGGACACTGAAGCTTTCTTT.

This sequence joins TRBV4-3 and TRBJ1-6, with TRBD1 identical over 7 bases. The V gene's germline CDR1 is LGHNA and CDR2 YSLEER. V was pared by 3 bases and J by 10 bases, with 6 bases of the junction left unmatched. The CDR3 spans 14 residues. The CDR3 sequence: CASSQDRFYSPLHF. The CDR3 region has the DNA TGCGCCAGCAGCCAGGACAGGTTTTACTCACCCCTCCACTTT.

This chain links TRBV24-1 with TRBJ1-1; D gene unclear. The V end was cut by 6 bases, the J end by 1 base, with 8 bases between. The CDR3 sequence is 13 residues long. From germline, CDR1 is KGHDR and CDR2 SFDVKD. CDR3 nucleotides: TGTGCCACCAGTCAGTCGCAGAACACTGAAGCTTTCTTT. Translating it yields CATSQSQNTEAFF.

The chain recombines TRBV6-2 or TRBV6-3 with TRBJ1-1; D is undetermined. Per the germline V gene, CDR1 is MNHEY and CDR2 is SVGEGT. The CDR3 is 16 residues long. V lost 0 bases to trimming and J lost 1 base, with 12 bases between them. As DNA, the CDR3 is TGTGCCAGCAGTTACTCGGAGGGCGCTTCGAACACTGAAGCTTTCTTT. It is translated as CASSYSEGASNTEAFF.

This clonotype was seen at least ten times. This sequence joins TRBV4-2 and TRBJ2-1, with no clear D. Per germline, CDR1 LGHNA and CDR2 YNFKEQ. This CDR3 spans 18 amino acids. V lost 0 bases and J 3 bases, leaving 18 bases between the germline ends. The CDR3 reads CASSQDLMQSSIYNEQFF. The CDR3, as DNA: TGTGCCAGCAGCCAAGATCTTATGCAGTCCTCTATCTACAATGAGCAGTTCTTC.

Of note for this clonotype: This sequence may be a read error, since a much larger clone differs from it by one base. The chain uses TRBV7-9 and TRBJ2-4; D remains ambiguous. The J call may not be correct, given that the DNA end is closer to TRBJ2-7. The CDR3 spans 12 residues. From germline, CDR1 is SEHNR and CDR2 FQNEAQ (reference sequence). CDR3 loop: CASNPRSYEQYF. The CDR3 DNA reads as TGTGCCAGCAACCCGCGAAGCTACGAGCAGTACTTC.

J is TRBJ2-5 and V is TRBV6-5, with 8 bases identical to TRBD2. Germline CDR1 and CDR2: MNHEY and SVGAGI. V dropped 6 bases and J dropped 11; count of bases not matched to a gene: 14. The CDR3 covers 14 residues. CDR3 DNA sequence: TGTGCCAGCAGCCTCCGTGGGACTAGGCGTGAGCAGTACTTC. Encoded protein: CASSLRGTRREQYF.

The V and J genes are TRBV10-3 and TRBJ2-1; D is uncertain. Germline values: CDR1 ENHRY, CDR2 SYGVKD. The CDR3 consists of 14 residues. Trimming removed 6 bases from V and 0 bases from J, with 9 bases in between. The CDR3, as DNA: TGTGCCATCAGGACAAGGAGCTCCTACAATGAGCAGTTCTTC. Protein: CAIRTRSSYNEQFF.

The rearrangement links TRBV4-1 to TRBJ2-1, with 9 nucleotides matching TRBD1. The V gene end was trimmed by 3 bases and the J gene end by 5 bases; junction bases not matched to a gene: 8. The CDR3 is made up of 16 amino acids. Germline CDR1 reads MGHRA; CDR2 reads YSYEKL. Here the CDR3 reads CASSHRLQGANNEQFF. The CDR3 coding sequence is TGCGCCAGCAGCCACAGGCTACAGGGGGCGAACAATGAGCAGTTCTTC.